The source of this T cell receptor (beta chain) is a study of shared clonotypes between healthy human individuals. Under the authors' procedure: ImmunoSEQ only sent back junction sequences with no quality scores, so filtering was done differently. The repertoire was sequenced with immunoSEQ multiplex PCR; TCRdb's copy has only in-frame clones and lacks some. That table supplies the V and J calls and clone size; D and trimming were determined from the DNA. The table has 560,000 or so clones, 90% to 97% seen once. With regard to this clone: Its target is unknown.

The naive CD8 population came from CD45RO-negative cells selected for CCR7, without terminally differentiated effector memory CD45RA+ cells. CDR3 size: 14 residues. The germline V gene encodes CDR1 MNHEY and CDR2 SVGAGI. J lost 5 bases, V lost 6 bases, and 7 bases had no gene match. Whole-study results and caveats: Sampling involved blood alone; tissue repertoires likely differ. Since donors were few, the genetic and exposure-history diversity represented was limited. Shared across a handful of donors were around 4.7% of the naive CD4 clonotypes.

This TCR derives from a woman aged 30 to 39 in good health. The sample comprised naive CD8+ T cells sorted from blood. The chain links TRBV6-5 to TRBJ2-7; 10 nucleotides line up with TRBD1. The CDR3 protein is CASSPGTGVDEQYF. The CDR3 coding sequence is TGTGCCAGCAGCCCAGGGACAGGGGTGGACGAGCAGTACTTC.